This TCR beta chain was sequenced during a study of control samples from healthy donors and cancer patients. Germline V gene sequence: CDR1 SNHLY, CDR2 FYNNEI. This CDR3 is built from 15 residues. V trimming: 3 bases; J trimming: 9 bases; junction bases outside the gene matches: 8. The protocol was immunoSEQ multiplex PCR, while the TCRdb copy is restricted to in-frame clones and leaves out a portion. The table includes approximately 100,000 clones, approximately 86% detected once. The chain recombines TRBV2 with TRBJ2-1; 10 bases align to TRBD2. Sequences were obtained from blood. The TCR was taken from a man younger than 40 in good health. The CDR3 nucleotides are TGTGCCAGCAGTGAGGTCCTAGCGGGAGTATCTGAGCAGTTCTTC. It encodes CASSEVLAGVSEQFF.